This TCR beta chain comes out of a study of CD8 T cells in ankylosing spondylitis. General study points: Reportedly, significant enrichment of disease-linked clones occurred in matched ankylosing spondylitis synovial fluid. In peripheral blood, disease-linked CD8+ clones occurred at relatively low frequencies. A TCR beta motif of about 8 highly homologous variants appeared characteristic of ankylosing spondylitis blood. Earlier authors reported some of these motif variants in reactive arthritis synovial fluid and blood.

The ends were cut back, 4 bases at V and 5 bases at J, with 18 bases in the middle. This CDR3 is built from 16 residues. Looked up from germline, CDR1 is SGHTA and CDR2 is FQGNSA. Worth noting for this clonotype: Its antigen remains unknown.

Generation of TCR beta libraries employed quantitative 5'-RACE incorporating molecular barcodes. TCRdb redid the calling of the 5' RACE reads with MiXCR, one entry per CDR3 protein. The sample carries about 500,000 distinct CDR3 sequences, 9.5% to 15% recorded once. The material sequenced was blood, either unsorted or a sorted T cell fraction (not recorded which). This receptor was identified in a male donor with ankylosing spondylitis. The rearrangement links TRBV7-2 to TRBJ2-1; tentative D call: TRBD2 (5 bases). The CDR3 DNA sequence: TGTGCCAGCAGCTCAACCCGTCGTTACGGGGACAATGAGCAGTTCTTC. Translating it yields CASSSTRRYGDNEQFF.